One and the same sample provided the 9 T cell receptor beta chains below, sequenced in a study of immune heterogeneity within non-small cell lung tumors (dated by TCRdb to about 2018). Genomic DNA extracted from bulk tumor tissue served as TCR template, with 600 to 700 ng gDNA amplified per sample. During surgery, multiple biopsies were taken from each primary tumor and placed as far apart as possible within the tumor mass. The study cohort was described as untreated and was composed of newly diagnosed NSCLC cases undergoing curative surgery. TCRdb shows the sequencer as HiSeq X Ten. The TCR beta CDR3 region was amplified with a multiplex PCR system whose first round of approximately 11 cycles used 32 V-gene forward primers and 13 J-gene reverse primers. In-frame beta chains were kept once TCRdb had trimmed the public reads at Q25 with fastp and called clones with MiXCR. Each CDR3 protein appears once, grouped with its most common genes and DNA. The sample data list approximately 6,300 distinct CDR3 sequences, and less than 25% of these were observed just once. The leading ten clones occupy more than 11% of the sample.

Material for sequencing was lung tumor tissue. These receptors all stem from a female donor with non-small cell lung cancer.

Judged by abundance, this clonotype is medium-sized (0.01 to 0.1%). J is TRBJ1-2 and V is TRBV4-1, with a weak D call TRBD1 (6 bases). This CDR3 is built from 13 residues. CDR1 and CDR2 from the germline V gene are MGHRA and YSYEKL. The V gene lost 0 bases and the J gene lost 8 bases, with 10 bases spanning the gap. DNA of the CDR3: TGCGCCAGCAGCCAAGATCTCAGGGGCGGCTACACCTTC. Its protein is CASSQDLRGGYTF.

This clonotype was counted between two and nine times. The chain employs TRBV6-1 and TRBJ1-1, with unresolved D. The CDR3 length is 14 residues. Germline V gene lookup returns CDR1 MNHNS and CDR2 SASEGT. Trimming shortened V by 5 bases and J by 6 bases, and 16 bases separated the two germline ends. The CDR3 is CASSNRHRYSEAFF. As DNA, the CDR3 is TGTGCCAGCAGTAACCGACACCGGTATTCTGAAGCTTTCTTT.

This clonotype was picked up a small number of times. The chain joins TRBV6-1 to TRBJ1-5; D remains unclear. The length of the CDR3 is 14 residues. Germline V CDR1 and CDR2: MNHNS, SASEGT. The ends were cut back, 5 bases at V and 2 bases at J, with 10 bases in the middle. CDR3 sequence (DNA): TGTGCCAGCAGTAGAGAGAGAGGCAATCAGCCCCAGCATTTT. Amino acids: CASSRERGNQPQHF.

A single count supports this clonotype. In nucleotides, the CDR3 is TGTGCCAGCAGTTTGACCCCGGGACATCTAGGTGAGCAGTTCTTC. Amino acid sequence: CASSLTPGHLGEQFF. The chain has TRBV6-5 and TRBJ2-1, with D perhaps matching TRBD1 (6 bases). The CDR3 spans 15 residues. Germline CDR1 is MNHEY and CDR2 is SVGAGI. Trimming shortened V by 4 bases and J by 9 bases, and 19 bases separated the two germline ends.

This clonotype was observed a handful of times. V is TRBV7-8 and J is TRBJ2-5; no reliable D call. Germline V gives CDR1 SGHVS, CDR2 FQNEAQ. The CDR3 sequence is 15 residues long. V lost 5 bases, J lost 2 bases, and 15 bases lay in between. Written as DNA, the CDR3 is TGTGCCAGCAGCCGCATTAGGGTTCGACAAGAGACCCAGTACTTC. Residues: CASSRIRVRQETQYF.

V usage is TRBV20-1 and J usage is TRBJ2-3; 13 nucleotides agree with TRBD2. There are 16 residues in the CDR3. Trimming removed 1 base from V and 5 bases from J; junction bases left unmatched: 6. Germline-derived CDR1 and CDR2 are DFQATT and SNEGSKA (reference sequence). The CDR3 protein is CSARGVGTSGKDTQYF. Here the CDR3 DNA reads TGCAGTGCTAGAGGGGTAGGGACTAGCGGGAAAGATACGCAGTATTTT.

By sample fraction, this clonotype is medium-sized. V and J are TRBV28 and TRBJ1-6; TRBD1 might be the D (5 bases). The CDR3 is made up of 14 amino acids. With 7 bases removed from V and 6 bases from J, the gap between germline ends came to 13 bases. The germline V gene encodes CDR1 MDHEN and CDR2 SYDVKM. CDR3 DNA sequence: TGTGCCAGCAACCACCAGGGAGGTAATTCACCCCTCCACTTT. Protein: CASNHQGGNSPLHF.

V gene TRBV28 combines with J gene TRBJ2-3; 8 bases agree with TRBD1. The trim removed 8 bases at V and 3 bases at J, leaving 10 bases unmatched. The CDR3 runs 15 residues. Germline V gene data show CDR1 as MDHEN and CDR2 as SYDVKM. The DNA of the CDR3 is TGTGCCAGCTCGAGCCCAGGGGGCAGGACAGATACGCAGTATTTT. It translates to CASSSPGGRTDTQYF.

This chain connects TRBV6-1 to TRBJ2-5; TRBD1 might be the D (6 bases). The CDR3 spans 16 residues. The germline CDR1 and CDR2 sequences are MNHNS and SASEGT. Between the trimmed V and J ends, which lost 6 bases and 2 bases, there was a span of 19 bases. The chain's CDR3 is CASSVLGAMAQETQYF. The CDR3, as DNA: TGTGCCAGCAGCGTACTGGGGGCAATGGCTCAAGAGACCCAGTACTTC.